In its sample, the clone carrying this TCR beta chain was seen a few times. Its antigen is undetermined. Single TCR cDNA molecules each had their own unique molecular identifier. TCRdb called the 5' RACE reads again in MiXCR, with one record for every CDR3 protein. The table includes approximately 5,000 distinct CDR3 sequences, approximately 22% detected once. The sample's time point: sample taken at primary tumor resection. The donor group consisted of around 77 patients who had untreated, early-stage non-small cell lung cancer. Extraction of whole RNA from tumor, nontumor lung or frozen PBMC preceded unsorted sequencing. The CDR3 contains 14 residues. Looked up from germline, CDR1 is SGHTA and CDR2 is FQGNSA. Trimming took 3 bases from V and 3 from J; bases not matched to a gene: 3. This sample stems from a study of spatial heterogeneity in lung cancer. Study findings and constraints: One measure, the expanded intratumoral alpha and beta TCR count, tracked tumor mutation counts.

The sequenced sample was lung tumor tissue, obtained at surgery. V usage is TRBV7-2 and J usage is TRBJ2-5, with 8 bases fitting TRBD1. This receptor was identified in a male donor with early-stage non-small cell lung cancer. The CDR3 loop is CASSLGTGKETQYF. The CDR3, as DNA: TGTGCCAGCAGCTTGGGGACAGGAAAAGAGACCCAGTACTTC.